This T cell receptor beta chain was retrieved from a study of read filtering for tumor transcriptome and immune sequencing. For the study at large: Revised staging placed eight or nine patients in R-ISS I, about 17 in II, more than 5 in III. After DNase treatment, RNA was made into whole-transcriptome libraries.

Germline CDR1 and CDR2: MNHNY and SVGAGI (reference sequence). J gave up 1 base and V 5 bases, and 3 bases lay outside the gene matches. The CDR3 extends over 14 amino acids. This library used around 0.4 ug RNA and molecular barcoded adaptors spanning alpha/delta and beta/gamma chains. Using its own MiXCR run on the reads, TCRdb lists one record per CDR3 protein. Here the sample spans 55,000 to 60,000 distinct CDR3 sequences, around an eighth being singletons. Bone marrow was sampled from every patient at the time of active disease. This clonotype was picked up many times. Sequencing was done on a sample of a population of CD138-negative cells sorted from bone marrow. The rearrangement uses TRBV6-6 and TRBJ2-7, with TRBD1 matching 9 bases. The clonotype was recovered from a donor aged 40 or over with multiple myeloma. The CDR3 sequence: CASSLTGGSYEQYF. DNA for the CDR3: TGTGCCAGCAGTCTGACAGGGGGTTCCTACGAGCAGTACTTC.